This TCR beta chain was captured in a study of OX40 agonist ivuxolimab in advanced cancers. Study in general: Patients in the trial were receiving intravenous ivuxolimab every 2 weeks, at doses of 0.01 to 10 mg/kg.

TCRdb's table, derived via immunoSEQ multiplex PCR, lists solely in-frame clones and lacks some. The data hold about 36,000 clones, with around two thirds observed a single time. The study sampled blood at baseline, cycle 4 day 1, and cycle 7 day 1. The CDR3 contains 11 residues. The germline V gene encodes CDR1 LGHNA and CDR2 YNFKEQ. V lost 5 bases, J lost 3 bases, and 5 bases lay in between. Whole-study findings and limits: Clonal expansion was seen in CD4+ and CD8+ blood T cells by week 6 at 0.1 to 3.0 mg/kg.

Details on this clone: What it binds is unknown.

The genes are TRBV4-2 and TRBJ2-7, with no clear D. The sequence came from an adult with an advanced solid tumor such as melanoma, head and neck, liver or kidney cancer. The specimen comprised CD4+ or CD8+ T cells sorted from blood, sampled in a trial of the OX40 agonist ivuxolimab. The CDR3: CASSWGYEQYF. The CDR3 region has the DNA TGTGCCAGCAGCTGGGGCTACGAGCAGTACTTC.